This TCR beta chain was captured in a study of radiation and T cells in renal cell carcinoma. This clone appeared a few times. The antigen is unknown. Specified time point: blood 4 weeks post-SBRT, at nephrectomy. As for treatment: 15 Gy SBRT to primary tumor, nephrectomy 4 weeks later. Nephrectomy followed 15 Gy stereotactic body radiation by 4 weeks. The patient's renal cell carcinoma had clear cell pathology. Trimming stripped 6 bases from V and 0 bases from J, with 12 bases between. Per germline, CDR1 MDHEN and CDR2 SYDVKM. This CDR3 is built from 14 residues. Findings of the study overall: In blood, top tumor clones expanded by 2 weeks, shrinking by 4. Baseline intratumoral clonotype presence is unknown without pretreatment biopsies.

Some clones are missing from TCRdb's copy, which holds only in-frame ones; the method was immunoSEQ multiplex PCR. The top ten hold roughly 2.2% of the sample, which has around 77,000 clones, approximately 87% seen once. This specimen was blood, taken from a patient whose treatment included radiotherapy and nephrectomy. The sequence was collected from a woman in her sixties or seventies with renal cell carcinoma. The rearrangement joins TRBV28 to TRBJ2-7, with D hard to call. CDR3 amino acids: CASRLLGSSYEQYF. In DNA, the CDR3 is TGTGCCAGCAGACTTCTGGGAAGCTCCTACGAGCAGTACTTC.